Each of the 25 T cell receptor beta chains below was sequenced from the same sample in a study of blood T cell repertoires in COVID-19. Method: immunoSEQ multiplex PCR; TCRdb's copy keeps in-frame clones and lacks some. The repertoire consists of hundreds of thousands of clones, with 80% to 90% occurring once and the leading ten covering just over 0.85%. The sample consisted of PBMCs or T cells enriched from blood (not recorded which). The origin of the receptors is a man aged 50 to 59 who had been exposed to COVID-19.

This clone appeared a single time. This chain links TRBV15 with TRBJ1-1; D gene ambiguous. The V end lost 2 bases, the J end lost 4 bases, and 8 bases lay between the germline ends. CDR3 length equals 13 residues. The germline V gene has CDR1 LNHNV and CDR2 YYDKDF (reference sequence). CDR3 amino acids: CATSRQLATEAFF. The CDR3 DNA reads TGTGCCACCAGCAGACAGCTAGCCACTGAAGCTTTCTTT.

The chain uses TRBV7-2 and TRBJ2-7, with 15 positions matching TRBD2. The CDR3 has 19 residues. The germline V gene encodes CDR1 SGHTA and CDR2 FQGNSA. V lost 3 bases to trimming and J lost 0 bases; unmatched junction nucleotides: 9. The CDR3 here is CASSFSGTSGGTFSYEQYF. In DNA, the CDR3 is TGTGCCAGCAGCTTCTCCGGGACTAGCGGGGGGACTTTCTCCTACGAGCAGTACTTC. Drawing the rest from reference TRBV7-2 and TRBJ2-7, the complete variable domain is GAGVSQSPSNKVTEKGKDVELRCDPISGHTALYWYRQSLGQGLEFLIYFQGNSAPDKSGLPSDRFSAERTGGSVSTLTIQRTQQEDSAVYLCASSFSGTSGGTFSYEQYFGPGTRLTVT.

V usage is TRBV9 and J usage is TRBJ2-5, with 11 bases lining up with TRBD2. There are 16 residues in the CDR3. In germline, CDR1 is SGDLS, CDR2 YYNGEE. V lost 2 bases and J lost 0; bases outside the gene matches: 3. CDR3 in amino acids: CASSVGTSGHQETQYF. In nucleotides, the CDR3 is TGTGCCAGCAGCGTTGGGACTAGCGGCCACCAAGAGACCCAGTACTTC.

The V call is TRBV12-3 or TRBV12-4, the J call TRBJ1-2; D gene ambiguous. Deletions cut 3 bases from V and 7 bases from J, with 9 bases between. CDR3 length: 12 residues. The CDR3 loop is CASSFYSSGYTF. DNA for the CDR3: TGTGCCAGCAGTTTTTATAGTAGTGGCTACACCTTC.

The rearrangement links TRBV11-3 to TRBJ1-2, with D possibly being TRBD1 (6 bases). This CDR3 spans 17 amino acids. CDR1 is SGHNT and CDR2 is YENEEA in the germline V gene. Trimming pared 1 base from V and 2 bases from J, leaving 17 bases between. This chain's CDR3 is CASSLGTRGADNYGYTF. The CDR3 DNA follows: TGTGCCAGCAGCTTAGGTACACGGGGGGCTGACAACTATGGCTACACCTTC.

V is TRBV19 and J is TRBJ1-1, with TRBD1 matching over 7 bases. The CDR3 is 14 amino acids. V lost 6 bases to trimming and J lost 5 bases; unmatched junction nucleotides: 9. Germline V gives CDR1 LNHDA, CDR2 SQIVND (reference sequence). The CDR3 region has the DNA TGTGCCAGTAGGTGGGGACAGATTGATACTGAAGCTTTCTTT. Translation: CASRWGQIDTEAFF.

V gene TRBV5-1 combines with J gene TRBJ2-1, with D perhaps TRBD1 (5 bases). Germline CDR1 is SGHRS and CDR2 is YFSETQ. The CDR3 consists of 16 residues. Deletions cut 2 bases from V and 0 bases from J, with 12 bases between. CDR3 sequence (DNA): TGCGCCAGCAGCTTCCAGGGTACGGACTCCTACAATGAGCAGTTCTTC. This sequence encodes CASSFQGTDSYNEQFF.

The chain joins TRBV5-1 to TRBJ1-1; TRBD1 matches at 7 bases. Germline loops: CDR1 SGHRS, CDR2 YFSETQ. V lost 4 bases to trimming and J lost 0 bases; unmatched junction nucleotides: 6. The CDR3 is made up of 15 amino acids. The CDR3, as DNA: TGCGCCAGCAGCCCGGACAGGTTCTTGAACACTGAAGCTTTCTTT. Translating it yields CASSPDRFLNTEAFF.

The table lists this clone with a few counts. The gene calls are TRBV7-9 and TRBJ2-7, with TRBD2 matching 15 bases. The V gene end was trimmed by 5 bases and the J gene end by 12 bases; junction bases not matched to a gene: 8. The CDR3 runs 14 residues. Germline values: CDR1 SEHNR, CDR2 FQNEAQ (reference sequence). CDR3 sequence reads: CASSEGTSGGHRYF. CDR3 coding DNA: TGTGCCAGCAGCGAAGGGACTAGCGGGGGGCATAGGTACTTC.

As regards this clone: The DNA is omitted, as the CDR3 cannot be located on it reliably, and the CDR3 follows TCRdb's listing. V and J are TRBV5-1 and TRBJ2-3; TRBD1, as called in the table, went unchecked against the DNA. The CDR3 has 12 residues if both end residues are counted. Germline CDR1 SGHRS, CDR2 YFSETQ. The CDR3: CASSFGQGTFNF.

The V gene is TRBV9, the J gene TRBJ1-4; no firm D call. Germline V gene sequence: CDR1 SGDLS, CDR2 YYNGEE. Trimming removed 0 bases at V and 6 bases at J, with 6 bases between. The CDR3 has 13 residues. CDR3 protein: CASSVGQHEKLFF. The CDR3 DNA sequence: TGTGCCAGCAGCGTAGGGCAACATGAAAAACTGTTTTTT.

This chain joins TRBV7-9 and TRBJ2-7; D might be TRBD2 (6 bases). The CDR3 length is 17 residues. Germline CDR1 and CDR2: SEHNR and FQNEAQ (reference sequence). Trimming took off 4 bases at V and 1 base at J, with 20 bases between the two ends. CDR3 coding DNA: TGTGCCAGCAGCTCCGGAGGGAGCAGGTTGCTTTCCTACGAGCAGTACTTC. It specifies CASSSGGSRLLSYEQYF.

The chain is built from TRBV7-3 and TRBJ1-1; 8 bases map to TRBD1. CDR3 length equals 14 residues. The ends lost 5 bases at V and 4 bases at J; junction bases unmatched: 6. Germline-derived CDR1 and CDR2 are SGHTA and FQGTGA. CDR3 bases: TGTGCCAGCAGCCCCACAGGGGGAACCACTGAAGCTTTCTTT. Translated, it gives CASSPTGGTTEAFF. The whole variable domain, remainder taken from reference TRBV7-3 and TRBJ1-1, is GAGVSQTPSNKVTEKGKYVELRCDPISGHTALYWYRQSLGQGPEFLIYFQGTGAADDSGLPNDRFFAVRPEGSVSTLKIQRTERGDSAVYLCASSPTGGTTEAFFGQGTRLTVV.

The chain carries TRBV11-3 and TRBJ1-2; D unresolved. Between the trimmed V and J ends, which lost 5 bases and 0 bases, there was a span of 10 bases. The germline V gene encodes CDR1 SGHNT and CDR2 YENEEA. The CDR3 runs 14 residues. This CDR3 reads CASSRDTANYGYTF. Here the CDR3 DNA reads TGTGCCAGCAGCCGTGACACCGCTAACTATGGCTACACCTTC.

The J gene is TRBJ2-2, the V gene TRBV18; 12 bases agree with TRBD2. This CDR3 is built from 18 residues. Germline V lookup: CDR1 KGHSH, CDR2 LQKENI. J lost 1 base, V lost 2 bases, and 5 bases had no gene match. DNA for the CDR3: TGTGCCAGCTCACCAAGGACTAGCGGGGTGATGAACACCGGGGAGCTGTTTTTT. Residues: CASSPRTSGVMNTGELFF.

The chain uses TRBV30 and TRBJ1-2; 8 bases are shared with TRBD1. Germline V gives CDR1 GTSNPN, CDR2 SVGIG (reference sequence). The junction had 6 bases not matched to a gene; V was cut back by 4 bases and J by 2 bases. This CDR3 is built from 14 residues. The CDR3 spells CAWNRQGWNYGYTF. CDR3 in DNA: TGTGCCTGGAACCGACAGGGGTGGAACTATGGCTACACCTTC.

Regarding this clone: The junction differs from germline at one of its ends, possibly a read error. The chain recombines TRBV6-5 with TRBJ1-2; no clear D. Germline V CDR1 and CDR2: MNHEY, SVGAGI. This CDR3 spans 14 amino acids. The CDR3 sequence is CVSSTRNSNYGYTF. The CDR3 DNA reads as TGTGTCAGCAGTACCAGGAACTCTAACTATGGCTACACCTTC.

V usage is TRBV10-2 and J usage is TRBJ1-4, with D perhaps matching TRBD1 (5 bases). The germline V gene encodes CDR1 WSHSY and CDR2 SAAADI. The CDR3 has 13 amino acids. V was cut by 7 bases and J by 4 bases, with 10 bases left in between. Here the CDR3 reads CASNGQGNEKLFF. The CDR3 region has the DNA TGCGCCAGCAACGGGCAGGGTAATGAAAAACTGTTTTTT.

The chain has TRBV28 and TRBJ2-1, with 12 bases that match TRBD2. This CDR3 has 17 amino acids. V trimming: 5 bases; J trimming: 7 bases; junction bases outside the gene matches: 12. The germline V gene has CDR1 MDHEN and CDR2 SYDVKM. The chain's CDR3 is CASSPPLAGGILNEQFF. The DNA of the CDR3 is TGTGCCAGCAGTCCCCCACTAGCGGGGGGTATCTTGAATGAGCAGTTCTTC.

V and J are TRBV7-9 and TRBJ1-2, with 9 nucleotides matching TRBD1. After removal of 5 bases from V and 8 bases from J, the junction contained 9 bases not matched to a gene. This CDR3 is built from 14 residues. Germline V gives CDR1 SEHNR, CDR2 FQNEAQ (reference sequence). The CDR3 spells CASSLSGTGNGYTF. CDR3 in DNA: TGTGCCAGCAGCCTCTCCGGGACAGGGAACGGCTACACCTTC.

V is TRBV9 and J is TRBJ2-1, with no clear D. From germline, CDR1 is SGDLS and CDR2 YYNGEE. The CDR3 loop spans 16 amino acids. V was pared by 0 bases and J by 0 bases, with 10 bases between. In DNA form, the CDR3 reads TGTGCCAGCAGCGTAGGAGGAGATACCTCCTACAATGAGCAGTTCTTC. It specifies CASSVGGDTSYNEQFF.

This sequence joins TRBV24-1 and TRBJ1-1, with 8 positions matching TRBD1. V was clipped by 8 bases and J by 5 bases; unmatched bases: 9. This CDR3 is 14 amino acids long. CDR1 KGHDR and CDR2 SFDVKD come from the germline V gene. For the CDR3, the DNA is TGTGCCACCAAGGCGACAGGGGATGGGACTGAAGCTTTCTTT. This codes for CATKATGDGTEAFF.

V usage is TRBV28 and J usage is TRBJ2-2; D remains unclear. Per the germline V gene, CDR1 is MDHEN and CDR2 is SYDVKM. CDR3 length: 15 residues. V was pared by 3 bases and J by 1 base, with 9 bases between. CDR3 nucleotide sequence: TGTGCCAGCAGTTTGGTGGAGAAGAACACCGGGGAGCTGTTTTTT. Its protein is CASSLVEKNTGELFF.

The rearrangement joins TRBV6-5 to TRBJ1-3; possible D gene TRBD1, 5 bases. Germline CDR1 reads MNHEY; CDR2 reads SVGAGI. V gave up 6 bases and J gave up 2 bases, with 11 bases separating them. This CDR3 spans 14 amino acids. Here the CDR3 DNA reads TGTGCCAGCAGCTCTGGGGCTACTGGAAACACCATATATTTT. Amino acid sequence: CASSSGATGNTIYF.

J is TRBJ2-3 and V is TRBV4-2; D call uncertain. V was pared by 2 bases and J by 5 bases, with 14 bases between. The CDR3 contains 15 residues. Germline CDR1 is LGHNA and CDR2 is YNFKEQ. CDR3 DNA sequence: TGTGCCAGCAGCCAATCTACGCCCCGTCAAGATACGCAGTATTTT. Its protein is CASSQSTPRQDTQYF.